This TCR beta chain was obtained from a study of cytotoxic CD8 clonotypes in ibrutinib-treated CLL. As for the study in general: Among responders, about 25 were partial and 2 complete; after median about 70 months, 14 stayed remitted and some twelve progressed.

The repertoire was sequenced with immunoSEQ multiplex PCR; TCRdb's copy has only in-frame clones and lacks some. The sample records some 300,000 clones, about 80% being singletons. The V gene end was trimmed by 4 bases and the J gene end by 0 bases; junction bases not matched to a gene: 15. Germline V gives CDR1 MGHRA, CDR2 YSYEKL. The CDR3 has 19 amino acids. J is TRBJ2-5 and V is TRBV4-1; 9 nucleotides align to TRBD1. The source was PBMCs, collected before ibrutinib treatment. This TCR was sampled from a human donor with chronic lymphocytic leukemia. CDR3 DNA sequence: TGCGCCAGCAGCCTAGCACCGGGACAGGGAGGGAGTTACCAAGAGACCCAGTACTTC. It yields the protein CASSLAPGQGGSYQETQYF.